This T cell receptor beta chain is drawn from a study of blood T cell repertoires in COVID-19. Background on the study: PBMCs, B-cell-depleted T cells, or T cells were the source of the cDNA or gDNA that made up the material.

Germline V gene data show CDR1 as SNHLY and CDR2 as FYNNEI. Germline trimming cut 7 bases from V and 4 bases from J; bases unmatched to any gene: 12. This CDR3 comprises 15 residues. This clone was recorded once. Assay: immunoSEQ multiplex PCR; the TCRdb copy retains only in-frame clones and omits some. The profile shows some 190,000 clones, about four fifths of them singletons. The gene calls are TRBV2 and TRBJ1-2; 7 bases are shared with TRBD1. Sequences were obtained from peripheral blood. The clonotype was recovered from a man aged 55-75 years with acute or convalescent COVID-19. This CDR3 is CASIIGQVGAYGYTF. The CDR3 DNA sequence: TGTGCCAGCATTATAGGACAGGTCGGAGCCTATGGCTACACCTTC.